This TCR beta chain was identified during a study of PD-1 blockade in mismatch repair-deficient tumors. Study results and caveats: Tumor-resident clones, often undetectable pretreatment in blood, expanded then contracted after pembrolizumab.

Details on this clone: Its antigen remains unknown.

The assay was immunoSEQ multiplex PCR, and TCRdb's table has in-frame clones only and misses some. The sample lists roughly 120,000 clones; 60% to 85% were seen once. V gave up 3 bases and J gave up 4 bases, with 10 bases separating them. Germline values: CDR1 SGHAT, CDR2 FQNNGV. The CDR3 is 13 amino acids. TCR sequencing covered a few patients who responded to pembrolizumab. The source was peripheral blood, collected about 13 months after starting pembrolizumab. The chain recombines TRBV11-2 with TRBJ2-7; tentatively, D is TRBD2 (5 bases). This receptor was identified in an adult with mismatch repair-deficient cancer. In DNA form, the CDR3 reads TGTGCCAGCAGCTTTGTAAGCGGATACGAGCAGTACTTC. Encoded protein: CASSFVSGYEQYF.